This T cell receptor (beta chain) is drawn from a study of control samples from healthy donors and cancer patients. Only in-frame clones appear in the TCRdb table, and some are missing; sequencing was by immunoSEQ multiplex PCR. The sample holds approximately 58,000 clones, 87% seen once. The CDR3 is 13 amino acids. Trimming removed 5 bases at V and 4 bases at J, with 11 bases between. Germline assignment: CDR1 SGHVS and CDR2 FQNEAQ. The sequence derives from a woman in her sixties with lung cancer. The sequenced sample was PBMCs. The chain couples TRBV7-8 to TRBJ1-1; unclear D gene. CDR3 coding DNA: TGTGCCAGCAGCCCCCTCTTGGGCACTGAAGCTTTCTTT. This sequence encodes CASSPLLGTEAFF.